Listed below are T cell receptor beta chains from one sample, sequenced in a study of cytomegalovirus exposure and HLA in healthy donors. Profiled with immunoSEQ multiplex PCR; TCRdb holds only in-frame clones, not every one. This repertoire shows about 80,000 clones, about 80% found once; its top ten account for approximately 3.2%. The sequenced sample consisted of PBMCs. The receptors shown here come from a man aged 50-59 years in good health and CMV-seronegative. Both conserved end residues are part of each CDR3. D genes are given only for firm matches. Not all rows give a size; the values are once, few, many and, for expanded clones, a class.

v_call: TRBV30
j_call: TRBJ1-3
clone_size: -
d_call: -
cdr3_nt: TGTGCCTGGAGCCTACGAAACACCATATATTTT
cdr3_aa: CAWSLRNTIYF

v_call: TRBV30
j_call: TRBJ2-3
clone_size: -
d_call: TRBD2
cdr3_nt: TGTGCCTGGAGTAGTGGAGCGGGGGGTTCCACAGATACGCAGTATTTT
cdr3_aa: CAWSSGAGGSTDTQYF

v_call: TRBV5-4
j_call: TRBJ2-2
clone_size: -
d_call: TRBD2
cdr3_nt: TGTGCCAGCACGCCGGCTAGCGGGGGCCCCGGGGAGCTGTTTTTT
cdr3_aa: CASTPASGGPGELFF

v_call: TRBV6-5
j_call: TRBJ2-3
clone_size: -
d_call: -
cdr3_nt: TGTGCCAGCAGTTACGACAGCTCAGATACGCAGTATTTT
cdr3_aa: CASSYDSSDTQYF

v_call: TRBV7-5
j_call: TRBJ2-1
clone_size: -
d_call: -
cdr3_nt: TGTGTCAGAAGGGGCAGGGGAACCTCCTACAATGAGCAGTTCTTC
cdr3_aa: CVRRGRGTSYNEQFF

v_call: TRBV2
j_call: TRBJ1-5
clone_size: few
d_call: -
cdr3_nt: TGTGCCAGCCTCGCCCAAGGGAGAAGTCAGCCCCAGCATTTT
cdr3_aa: CASLAQGRSQPQHF

v_call: TRBV13
j_call: TRBJ2-1
clone_size: -
d_call: -
cdr3_nt: TGTGCCAGCAGCTTGTCCCAAGACTACGACAATGAGCAGTTCTTC
cdr3_aa: CASSLSQDYDNEQFF

v_call: TRBV6-1
j_call: TRBJ2-7
clone_size: -
d_call: TRBD1
cdr3_nt: TGTGCCAGCAGTGAAGAAGGGGGACAGGGGCGGGGAGAGCAGTACTTC
cdr3_aa: CASSEEGGQGRGEQYF

v_call: TRBV5-1
j_call: TRBJ2-1
clone_size: -
d_call: TRBD1
cdr3_nt: TGCGCCAGCACCAAACAGGGGGAACCCTACAATGAGCAGTTCTTC
cdr3_aa: CASTKQGEPYNEQFF

v_call: TRBV7-9
j_call: TRBJ1-1
clone_size: -
d_call: TRBD1
cdr3_nt: TGTGCCAGCAGCAGACAGGGTCGGGACACTGAAGCTTTCTTT
cdr3_aa: CASSRQGRDTEAFF

v_call: TRBV6-1
j_call: TRBJ1-2
clone_size: -
d_call: TRBD1
cdr3_nt: TGTGCCAGCAATTTCCGGACAGGGGATGGCTACACCTTC
cdr3_aa: CASNFRTGDGYTF

v_call: TRBV27
j_call: TRBJ2-7
clone_size: -
d_call: TRBD1
cdr3_nt: TGTGCCAGCAGTGCGGACAGGCCATCCTACGAGCAGTACTTC
cdr3_aa: CASSADRPSYEQYF

v_call: TRBV28
j_call: TRBJ2-7
clone_size: few
d_call: -
cdr3_nt: TGTGCCAGCAGCCTGGGACTCCACAGCTACGAGCAGTACTTC
cdr3_aa: CASSLGLHSYEQYF

v_call: TRBV6-6
j_call: TRBJ1-2
clone_size: -
d_call: TRBD1
cdr3_nt: TGTGCCAGCAGTTACTCCCAGGGGGGCGGCTACACCTTC
cdr3_aa: CASSYSQGGGYTF

v_call: TRBV15
j_call: TRBJ2-7
clone_size: -
d_call: -
cdr3_nt: TGTGCCACCAGCAGAGAGGGGGGTAGCCTCGCTCGGGAGCAGTACTTC
cdr3_aa: CATSREGGSLAREQYF

v_call: TRBV25-1
j_call: TRBJ2-7
clone_size: -
d_call: -
cdr3_nt: TGTGCCAGCAGTGAATCCGGGAGCCGCAACGAGCAGTACTTC
cdr3_aa: CASSESGSRNEQYF

v_call: TRBV6-5
j_call: TRBJ1-1
clone_size: -
d_call: -
cdr3_nt: TGTGCCAGCAGTTTGTCGGTACGCACTGAAGCTTTCTTT
cdr3_aa: CASSLSVRTEAFF

v_call: TRBV30
j_call: TRBJ1-3
clone_size: -
d_call: TRBD1
cdr3_nt: TGTGCCTGGAGTGTAACAGGGGCAGGAAACACCATATATTTT
cdr3_aa: CAWSVTGAGNTIYF

v_call: TRBV2
j_call: TRBJ1-5
clone_size: -
d_call: -
cdr3_nt: TGTGCCAGCACTGGAGGGGAGAATCAGCCCCAGCATTTT
cdr3_aa: CASTGGENQPQHF

v_call: TRBV5-1
j_call: TRBJ2-2
clone_size: -
d_call: -
cdr3_nt: TGCGCCAGCAGTCTTTTAACCGGGGAGCTGTTTTTT
cdr3_aa: CASSLLTGELFF

v_call: TRBV30
j_call: TRBJ2-1
clone_size: -
d_call: TRBD1
cdr3_nt: TGTGCCTGGAGCCGGGACAGCTCCTACAATGAGCAGTTCTTC
cdr3_aa: CAWSRDSSYNEQFF

v_call: TRBV4-1
j_call: TRBJ1-2
clone_size: -
d_call: TRBD1
cdr3_nt: TGCGCCAGCAGCCAAGGGTTGGGACAGGGCCGGGGCTACACCTTC
cdr3_aa: CASSQGLGQGRGYTF

v_call: TRBV9
j_call: TRBJ2-1
clone_size: -
d_call: -
cdr3_nt: TGTGCCAGCAGCGCCTCACCCGACTACCCCCTGCGCAATGAGCAGTTCTTC
cdr3_aa: CASSASPDYPLRNEQFF

v_call: TRBV7-2
j_call: TRBJ1-1
clone_size: -
d_call: -
cdr3_nt: TGTGCCAGCAGCTTAGTTGCGGCCCAGACTGAAGCTTTCTTT
cdr3_aa: CASSLVAAQTEAFF

v_call: TRBV5-1
j_call: TRBJ1-4
clone_size: -
d_call: TRBD1
cdr3_nt: TGCGCCAGCAGCTTGGGGCAGGGGGCAACTAATGAAAAACTGTTTTTT
cdr3_aa: CASSLGQGATNEKLFF

v_call: TRBV12-5
j_call: TRBJ2-7
clone_size: -
d_call: -
cdr3_nt: TGTGCTAGTGTCACAGGGTCCCCTTCCTACGAGCAGTACTTC
cdr3_aa: CASVTGSPSYEQYF

v_call: TRBV9
j_call: TRBJ2-3
clone_size: -
d_call: -
cdr3_nt: TGTGCCAGCAGCTCACGCGGGTTTACAGATACGCAGTATTTT
cdr3_aa: CASSSRGFTDTQYF